The 6 T cell receptor beta chains given below trace back to one sample, sequenced in a study of early T cells in non-severe SARS-CoV-2 infection. TCRdb re-called the 5' RACE reads with MiXCR, one entry per CDR3 protein. Here the sample spans 60,000 to 85,000 distinct CDR3 sequences, about 16% being singletons. The sequencing input was whole blood. These receptors were obtained from an adult who was a healthcare worker with PCR-confirmed SARS-CoV-2 infection or an uninfected control (not recorded which).

This clonotype was seen only a few times. This chain links TRBV6-2 or TRBV6-3 with TRBJ2-1; TRBD2 aligns across 7 bases. CDR1 is MNHEY, CDR2 SVGEGT, per germline. The V segment lost 6 bases and the J segment 0 bases; nucleotides outside the gene matches: 5. This CDR3 is built from 15 residues. CDR3 sequence reads: CASSPLASSYNEQFF. CDR3 DNA: TGTGCCAGCAGCCCACTAGCGTCCTCCTACAATGAGCAGTTCTTC.

The chain recombines TRBV20-1 with TRBJ2-1; weak D call: TRBD1 (5 bases). V was trimmed by 7 bases and J by 3 bases, leaving 10 bases between them. Germline V gene data show CDR1 as DFQATT and CDR2 as SNEGSKA (reference sequence). The CDR3 spans 12 residues. The CDR3 loop reads CSESDSYNEQFF. CDR3 in DNA: TGCAGTGAATCAGACAGCTACAATGAGCAGTTCTTC.

The V call is TRBV4-1, the J call TRBJ1-1; D perhaps matches TRBD1 (6 bases). V gave up 3 bases and J gave up 8 bases, with 13 bases separating them. The CDR3 spans 13 residues. Germline CDR1 is MGHRA and CDR2 is YSYEKL. This CDR3 is CASSHEGGSEAFF. DNA for the CDR3: TGCGCCAGCAGCCACGAGGGGGGCTCCGAAGCTTTCTTT.

The genes are TRBV29-1 and TRBJ2-7; D call uncertain. The CDR3 extends over 12 amino acids. CDR1 SQVTM and CDR2 ANQGSEA come from the germline V gene. Trimming stripped 0 bases from V and 4 bases from J, with 7 bases between. CDR3 region: CSVEELGYEQYF. The CDR3 coding sequence is TGCAGCGTTGAAGAACTGGGGTACGAGCAGTACTTC.

This clonotype was found a few times. The gene calls are TRBV7-6 and TRBJ2-1; D remains ambiguous. Trimming took off 5 bases at V and 7 bases at J, with 9 bases between the two ends. The germline V gene encodes CDR1 SGHVS and CDR2 FNYEAQ. This CDR3 comprises 12 residues. DNA for the CDR3: TGTGCCAGCAGCCAAGGAAGGAATGAGCAGTTCTTC. Its translation: CASSQGRNEQFF.

This clonotype has only a few counts. This chain joins TRBV19 and TRBJ1-2; 7 bases line up with TRBD1. The junction had 2 bases not matched to a gene; V was cut back by 6 bases and J by 4 bases. Germline V gene sequence: CDR1 LNHDA, CDR2 SQIVND (reference sequence). CDR3 size: 12 residues. As DNA, the CDR3 is TGTGCCAGTAGGGACAGGTTCTATGGCTACACCTTC. Protein product: CASRDRFYGYTF.